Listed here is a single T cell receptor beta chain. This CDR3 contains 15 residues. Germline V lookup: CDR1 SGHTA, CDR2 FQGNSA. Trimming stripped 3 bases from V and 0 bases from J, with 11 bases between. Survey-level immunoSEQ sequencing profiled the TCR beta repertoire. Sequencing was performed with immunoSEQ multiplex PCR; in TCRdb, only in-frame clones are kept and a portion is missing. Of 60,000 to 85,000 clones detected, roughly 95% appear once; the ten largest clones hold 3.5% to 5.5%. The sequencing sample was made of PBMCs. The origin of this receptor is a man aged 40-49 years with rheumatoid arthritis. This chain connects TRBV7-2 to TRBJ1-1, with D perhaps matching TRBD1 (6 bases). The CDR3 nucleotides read TGTGCCAGCAGCTTTCAGGGGTCGGTGAACACTGAAGCTTTCTTT. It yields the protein CASSFQGSVNTEAFF.